One and the same sample provided the 14 T cell receptor beta chains below, sequenced in a study of graft-versus-host responses after intestinal transplantation. Sequencing used immunoSEQ multiplex PCR; TCRdb keeps in-frame clones, though not all of them. The table records about 97,000 clones, about nine tenths of them present only once. The sequenced sample was PBMCs, obtained just under 460 days after intestinal transplant. All receptors derive from a human patient who received an intestinal transplant, so some T cells may come from the graft donor.

The genes are TRBV18 and TRBJ2-7; 12 bases agree with TRBD2. The J segment lost 2 bases and the V segment lost 5 bases, leaving 4 bases of the junction unmatched. CDR3 length: 15 residues. Germline values: CDR1 KGHSH, CDR2 LQKENI. CDR3 sequence: CASSSTSGGTYEQYF. As DNA, the CDR3 is TGTGCCAGCTCATCCACTAGCGGGGGGACCTACGAGCAGTACTTC.

This clone has a handful of counts. V and J are TRBV11-2 and TRBJ1-4; D is unclear. The V gene lost 2 bases and the J gene lost 13 bases, with 8 bases spanning the gap. This CDR3 is 11 amino acids long. The germline V gene has CDR1 SGHAT and CDR2 FQNNGV. The CDR3 bases are TGTGCCAGCAGCTTAAGTGGAGGACTGTTTTTT. It encodes CASSLSGGLFF.

This sequence joins TRBV5-1 and TRBJ2-4; D is unresolved. This CDR3 region has 14 residues. The V and J ends lost 0 bases and 5 bases respectively, with 9 bases between them. Germline-derived CDR1 and CDR2 are SGHRS and YFSETQ. The CDR3 nucleotides read TGCGCCAGCAGCTTGGTGGAGTCCCAAAACATTCAGTACTTC. Translation gives CASSLVESQNIQYF. Using reference TRBV5-1 and TRBJ2-4 for the parts outside the CDR3, the full variable domain is KAGVTQTPRYLIKTRGQQVTLSCSPISGHRSVSWYQQTPGQGLQFLFEYFSETQRNKGNFPGRFSGRQFSNSRSEMNVSTLELGDSALYLCASSLVESQNIQYFGAGTRLSVL.

The chain couples TRBV7-3 to TRBJ2-5, with 9 bases identical to TRBD2. The junction had 8 bases not matched to a gene; V was cut back by 5 bases and J by 1 base. The CDR3 is 16 amino acids. Looked up from germline, CDR1 is SGHTA and CDR2 is FQGTGA. CDR3 bases: TGTGCCAGCAGCCCCCGGGGTAGCGGGGGCCAAGAGACCCAGTACTTC. This codes for CASSPRGSGGQETQYF. The full variable domain, with the rest looked up from reference TRBV7-3 and TRBJ2-5, is GAGVSQTPSNKVTEKGKYVELRCDPISGHTALYWYRQSLGQGPEFLIYFQGTGAADDSGLPNDRFFAVRPEGSVSTLKIQRTERGDSAVYLCASSPRGSGGQETQYFGPGTRLLVL.

The rearrangement links TRBV6-1 to TRBJ2-3, with 10 nucleotides matching TRBD2. Germline CDR1 MNHNS, CDR2 SASEGT. Trimming took 6 bases from V and 2 from J; bases not matched to a gene: 2. The CDR3 is 14 residues long. The CDR3 reads CASRAGGHTDTQYF. The DNA of the CDR3 is TGTGCCAGCAGAGCGGGGGGGCACACAGATACGCAGTATTTT.

The rearrangement uses TRBV5-8 and TRBJ2-5, with a weak D call TRBD1 (6 bases). Trimming stripped 7 bases from V and 3 bases from J, with 19 bases between. Germline assignment: CDR1 SGHTS and CDR2 YDEGEE. This CDR3 is 15 amino acids long. The CDR3 DNA follows: TGTGCCAGCGAGGGCCTCCGGGACAACAAAGAGACCCAGTACTTC. Protein sequence: CASEGLRDNKETQYF.

This sequence joins TRBV14 and TRBJ2-3; no definite D call. The V gene lost 0 bases and the J gene lost 3 bases, with 7 bases spanning the gap. CDR3 length equals 14 residues. Germline CDR1 is SGHDN and CDR2 is FVKESK. The CDR3 spells CASSQEIRTDTQYF. The CDR3 nucleotides read TGTGCCAGCAGCCAAGAAATACGGACAGATACGCAGTATTTT.

The chain carries TRBV7-2 and TRBJ2-3; D unclear. This CDR3 region has 13 residues. The V end lost 5 bases, the J end lost 1 base, and 7 bases lay between the germline ends. Germline CDR1 and CDR2: SGHTA and FQGNSA. CDR3 sequence: CASSPFRTDTQYF. The CDR3, as DNA: TGTGCCAGCAGCCCATTTCGCACAGATACGCAGTATTTT.

The genes are TRBV5-1 and TRBJ2-5; TRBD2 might be the D (6 bases). CDR3 size: 14 residues. V gave up 3 bases and J gave up 4 bases, with 13 bases separating them. CDR1 SGHRS and CDR2 YFSETQ come from the germline V gene. The chain's CDR3 is CASSWRAGGETQYF. CDR3 coding DNA: TGCGCCAGCAGCTGGAGGGCCGGTGGAGAGACCCAGTACTTC.

This clone was counted only a few times. The J gene is TRBJ1-4, the V gene TRBV6-1; D is perhaps TRBD1 (6 bases). Per the germline V gene, CDR1 is MNHNS and CDR2 is SASEGT. Trimming took off 1 base at V and 8 bases at J, with 11 bases between the two ends. There are 14 residues in the CDR3. CDR3 nucleotides: TGTGCCAGCAGTGAAGGTGCAGGGGCGGAAAAACTGTTTTTT. The encoded protein is CASSEGAGAEKLFF.

For the CDR3, the DNA is TGTGCCAGCAGCAAAAGGGGCTGGACAGCACAAGAGACCCAGTACTTC. As protein: CASSKRGWTAQETQYF. The chain carries TRBV21-1 and TRBJ2-5; TRBD1 reflects the table's D call only, with no check against the DNA. TRBV21-1 is marked as a pseudogene. The CDR3 contains 16 residues.

The gene calls are TRBV10-1 and TRBJ1-1, with D tentatively TRBD1 (6 bases). Per germline, CDR1 WNHNN and CDR2 SYGVQD (reference sequence). The CDR3 totals 14 residues. Trimming cost V 0 bases and J 7 bases, with 12 bases left between them. In DNA form, the CDR3 reads TGCGCCAGCAGTGAGTCGGGGGCTGGGGATGAAGCTTTCTTT. Its translation is CASSESGAGDEAFF.

The chain combines TRBV6-1 with TRBJ1-6, with a tentative D call TRBD1 (5 bases). The length of the CDR3 is 17 residues. The germline V and J ends were trimmed by 3 bases and 1 base, with 13 bases remaining between them. CDR1 MNHNS and CDR2 SASEGT come from the germline V gene. The CDR3 DNA reads as TGTGCCAGCAGTGATAAGGCAGGGAGGTCCTATAATTCACCCCTCCACTTT. It is translated as CASSDKAGRSYNSPLHF.

The CDR3, as DNA: TGCGCCAGCAGCACCGTCCCGGGACAGGGGAGGGTATCTAAAGAGACCCAGTACTTC. As protein: CASSTVPGQGRVSKETQYF. The chain joins TRBV5-1 to TRBJ2-5, with 10 bases fitting TRBD1. V lost 4 bases and J lost 3; bases outside the gene matches: 18. This CDR3 contains 19 residues. Germline V CDR1 and CDR2: SGHRS, YFSETQ.